This T cell receptor beta chain came from a study of OX40 agonist ivuxolimab in advanced cancers. Across the study: With a range of roughly 20 to 90, age averaged approximately 54 years, and around 80% were male. Three individuals attained partial responses, comprising one hepatocellular carcinoma case and two cutaneous melanoma cases. Earlier anti-PD-1, anti-PD-L1 or anti-CTLA-4 therapy was permitted; less than 50% had received some. Study observations and caveats: Normalized expansion of T-cell clones was also low for some nonresponders.

The CDR3 sequence is 15 residues long. With V trimmed by 2 bases and J by 8 bases, 7 bases remained unmatched. Looked up from germline, CDR1 is MRHNA and CDR2 is SNTAGT. The table came from immunoSEQ multiplex PCR; TCRdb's copy has only in-frame clones and leaves some out. Of approximately 65,000 clones in the sample, roughly 91% were seen once. On this clone: What it recognizes is unknown.

The origin of this receptor is an adult with an advanced solid tumor such as melanoma, head and neck, liver or kidney cancer. The gene calls are TRBV6-4 and TRBJ2-1; 9 nucleotides line up with TRBD2. The sample in question was CD4+ or CD8+ T cells sorted from blood, obtained in a trial of the OX40 agonist ivuxolimab. The DNA for the CDR3 is TGTGCCAGCAGTGACGGGCGGGGGGGCTTCGATGAGCAGTTCTTC. Translation gives CASSDGRGGFDEQFF.